This entry features one T cell receptor (beta chain) sequence. Antigen specificity is unknown. The sample is drawn from a study of TIL therapy for anti-PD-1-resistant metastatic lung cancer. For the study at large: Most patients had lung adenocarcinoma; a handful of tumors were EGFR-mutant, two ALK-rearranged; half smoked currently or formerly. Notes on the study in general: Many TIL product clones were absent from baseline tumor, suggesting clonal contraction. This highly selected cohort may not generalize to typical lung cancer patients. Compared with baseline intratumoral T cells, expanded TIL cultures were more clonal and less diverse (around 5.7% vs 31%).

Time point denoted: pre-treatment sample, taken before nivolumab and TIL therapy. The tumor samples were excised metastases, mostly pleural nodules or supraclavicular lymph nodes. V shed 2 bases and J 0 bases; nucleotides not matched to a gene: 5. This CDR3 spans 16 amino acids. Germline CDR1 SGHNT, CDR2 YYREEE (reference sequence). Sequencing used immunoSEQ v3. Libraries were prepared by immunoSEQ multiplex PCR; TCRdb keeps only in-frame clonotypes and omits some of them. In the table there are 50,000 or so clones, around 64% of which are singletons. The V and J genes are TRBV5-4 and TRBJ2-1; 7 nucleotides match TRBD2. This receptor was taken from a person between 25 and 80 years old with non-small cell lung cancer. The sample in question was tumor tissue, obtained at baseline. The CDR3 sequence is CASSLLGGSSYNEQFF. For the CDR3, the DNA is TGTGCCAGCAGCTTACTCGGGGGGAGCTCCTACAATGAGCAGTTCTTC.